These T cell receptor beta chains were read from a single sample in a study of blood T cell repertoires in COVID-19. Sequencing used immunoSEQ multiplex PCR; TCRdb keeps in-frame clones, though not all of them. Seen here are roughly 290,000 clones, around 89% observed once, and the top ten hold around 13%. Sequences were obtained from peripheral blood. These receptor sequences come from a woman aged 55-75 years with acute or convalescent COVID-19. Both conserved end residues are part of each CDR3. The order of the fields is V gene, J gene, D gene, clone size, CDR3 protein, CDR3 DNA. A D gene is named only where the DNA matches it firmly. Not all rows give a size; the values are once, few, many and, for expanded clones, a class.

TRBV28,TRBJ1-1,TRBD1,few,CASSTKSSGQLNTEAFF,TGTGCCAGCAGCACCAAAAGTTCGGGACAGCTAAACACTGAAGCTTTCTTT
TRBV6-6,TRBJ2-7,TRBD1,NA,CASTKGTGTYEQYF,TGTGCCAGCACCAAGGGGACAGGGACCTACGAGCAGTACTTC
TRBV20-1,TRBJ2-5,NA,NA,CSASHPAEETQYF,TGCAGTGCTAGTCACCCCGCGGAAGAGACCCAGTACTTC
TRBV19,TRBJ1-5,NA,NA,CASSIRRDTAQPQHF,TGTGCCAGTAGTATACGCAGGGATACGGCTCAGCCCCAGCATTTT
TRBV29-1,TRBJ1-1,NA,NA,CSVSGGNTEAFF,TGCAGCGTCTCCGGTGGGAACACTGAAGCTTTCTTT
TRBV6-5,TRBJ2-7,TRBD1,NA,CASSYGTGIYEQYF,TGTGCCAGCAGTTACGGGACAGGGATCTACGAGCAGTACTTC
TRBV7-8,TRBJ1-2,NA,NA,CASSLVTGNQIYGYTF,TGTGCCAGCAGCTTAGTTACAGGGAATCAGATCTATGGCTACACCTTC
TRBV28,TRBJ1-6,TRBD1,few,CASKPGQDSPLHF,TGTGCCAGCAAGCCGGGACAGGATTCACCCCTCCACTTT
TRBV5-1,TRBJ1-6,NA,NA,CASSLMAGSSSPLHF,TGCGCCAGCAGCTTGATGGCGGGATCGAGCTCACCCCTCCACTTT
TRBV5-1,TRBJ2-3,NA,NA,CASSSQGIPDTQYF,TGCGCCAGCAGCTCCCAGGGCATTCCGGATACGCAGTATTTT
TRBV6-5,TRBJ2-3,NA,NA,CASRQGIDTQYF,TGTGCCAGCAGGCAGGGAATTGATACGCAGTATTTT
TRBV9,TRBJ2-7,TRBD2,few,CASTYGEGGEQYF,TGTGCCAGCACCTATGGGGAGGGCGGCGAGCAGTACTTC
TRBV5-6,TRBJ1-4,NA,NA,CASSLARSPGANEKLFF,TGTGCCAGCAGCTTGGCTCGTAGTCCCGGGGCTAATGAAAAACTGTTTTTT
TRBV6-5,TRBJ2-3,NA,NA,CASNYTDTQYF,TGTGCCAGCAACTACACAGATACGCAGTATTTT
TRBV10-3,TRBJ2-1,TRBD1,NA,CAISAWDRGSNEQFF,TGTGCCATCAGTGCCTGGGACAGGGGTTCCAATGAGCAGTTCTTC
TRBV6-6,TRBJ2-3,TRBD2,NA,CASSPLSGSPDTQYF,TGTGCCAGCAGTCCCCTTAGCGGGAGCCCAGATACGCAGTATTTT
TRBV19,TRBJ1-1,NA,NA,CASSVGWTEAFF,TGTGCCAGTAGTGTCGGGTGGACTGAAGCTTTCTTT
TRBV19,TRBJ2-7,NA,NA,CASSIANRHYEQYF,TGTGCCAGTAGTATTGCCAACAGACACTACGAGCAGTACTTC
TRBV7-2,TRBJ2-3,NA,NA,CASSSPRTDTQYF,TGTGCCAGCAGCTCCCCGAGAACAGATACGCAGTATTTT
TRBV6-5,TRBJ2-7,NA,once,CASIADYFYEQYF,TGTGCCAGCATTGCGGACTACTTCTACGAGCAGTACTTC